The 3 T cell receptor beta chains given below trace back to one sample, sequenced in a study of PD-1 blockade in classical Hodgkin lymphoma. Produced via immunoSEQ multiplex PCR; TCRdb's table is partial and in-frame only. The sample has 95,000 to 100,000 clones, around nine tenths seen once. Every patient experienced relapse after autologous stem cell transplantation, and brentuximab vedotin exposure varied. The sequenced sample was peripheral blood mononuclear cells (PBMCs), obtained before the second cycle of nivolumab. All receptors derive from a human donor with classical Hodgkin lymphoma.

V is TRBV7-2 and J is TRBJ1-3; D is unresolved. The V end lost 5 bases, the J end lost 2 bases, and 19 bases lay between the germline ends. CDR1 SGHTA and CDR2 FQGNSA come from the germline V gene. The CDR3 sequence is 17 residues long. The CDR3 bases are TGTGCCAGCAGCCAGATTTTGTCAGGCGTGACTGGAAACACCATATATTTT. It specifies CASSQILSGVTGNTIYF.

This clone was observed a single time. J is TRBJ2-7 and V is TRBV6-1, with D maybe TRBD1 (5 bases). V lost 4 bases to trimming and J lost 1 base, with 8 bases between them. The germline CDR1 and CDR2 sequences are MNHNS and SASEGT. The CDR3 is 13 residues long. The CDR3 is CASSAGSSYEQYF. CDR3 sequence (DNA): TGTGCCAGCAGTGCAGGGTCTTCCTACGAGCAGTACTTC.

This clone was seen just once. The chain links TRBV5-1 to TRBJ2-2; no firm D call. CDR3 size: 16 residues. V was trimmed by 1 base and J by 4 bases, leaving 14 bases between them. Looked up from germline, CDR1 is SGHRS and CDR2 is YFSETQ. This CDR3 is CASSLPPGPPTGELFF. CDR3 bases: TGCGCCAGCAGCTTGCCGCCCGGACCCCCCACCGGGGAGCTGTTTTTT. Based on the CDR3 plus reference TRBV5-1 and TRBJ2-2, the full variable domain is KAGVTQTPRYLIKTRGQQVTLSCSPISGHRSVSWYQQTPGQGLQFLFEYFSETQRNKGNFPGRFSGRQFSNSRSEMNVSTLELGDSALYLCASSLPPGPPTGELFFGEGSRLTVL.